This TCR beta chain appears in the sequencing data of a study of cytomegalovirus exposure and HLA in healthy donors. The PCR employed 60 Vbeta primers together with 13 Jbeta primers. The data were produced by immunoSEQ multiplex PCR, yet TCRdb's version contains in-frame clones alone and is incomplete. The sample holds 140,000 to 150,000 clones; about 70% are singletons and the top ten take under 2%. V dropped 0 bases and J dropped 11; count of bases not matched to a gene: 7. CDR3 length: 14 residues. From germline, CDR1 is KGHSH and CDR2 LQKENI. V gene TRBV18 combines with J gene TRBJ1-3; TRBD1 matches at 7 bases. The TCR was taken from a woman aged 40 to 50 in good health and CMV-seronegative. The sample consisted of PBMCs. The CDR3 sequence is CASSPPITGAAIYF. The CDR3 DNA follows: TGTGCCAGCTCACCACCTATCACAGGGGCGGCCATATATTTT.